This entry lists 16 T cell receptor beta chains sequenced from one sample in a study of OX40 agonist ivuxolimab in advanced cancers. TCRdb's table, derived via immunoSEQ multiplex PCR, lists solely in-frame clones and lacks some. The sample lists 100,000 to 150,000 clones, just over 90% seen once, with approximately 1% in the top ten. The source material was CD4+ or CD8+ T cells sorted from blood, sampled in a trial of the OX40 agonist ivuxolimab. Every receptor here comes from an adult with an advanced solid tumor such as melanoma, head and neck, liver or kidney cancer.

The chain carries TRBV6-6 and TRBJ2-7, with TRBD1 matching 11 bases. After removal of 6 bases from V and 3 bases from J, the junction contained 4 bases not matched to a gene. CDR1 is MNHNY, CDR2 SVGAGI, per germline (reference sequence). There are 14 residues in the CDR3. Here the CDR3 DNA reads TGTGCCAGCAGACACGGGACAGGGGGCTACGAGCAGTACTTC. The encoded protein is CASRHGTGGYEQYF.

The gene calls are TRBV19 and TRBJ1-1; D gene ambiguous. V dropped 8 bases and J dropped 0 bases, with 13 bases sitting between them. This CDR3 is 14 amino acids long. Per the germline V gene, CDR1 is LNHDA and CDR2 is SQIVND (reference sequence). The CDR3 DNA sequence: TGTGCCAGTCTAGCGGGATACATGAACACTGAAGCTTTCTTT. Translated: CASLAGYMNTEAFF.

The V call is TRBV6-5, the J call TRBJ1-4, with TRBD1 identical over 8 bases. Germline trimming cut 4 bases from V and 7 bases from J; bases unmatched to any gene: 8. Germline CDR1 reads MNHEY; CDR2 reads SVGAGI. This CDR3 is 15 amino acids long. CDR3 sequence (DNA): TGTGCCAGCAGTTTCCAGGGGGCGTTGGCTGAAAAACTGTTTTTT. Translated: CASSFQGALAEKLFF.

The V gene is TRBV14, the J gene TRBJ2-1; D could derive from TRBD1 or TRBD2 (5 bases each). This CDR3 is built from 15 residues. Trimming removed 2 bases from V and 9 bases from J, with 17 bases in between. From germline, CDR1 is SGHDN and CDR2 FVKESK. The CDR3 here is CASSQLGTRDGEQFF. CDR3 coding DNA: TGTGCCAGCAGCCAATTGGGGACGAGGGACGGTGAGCAGTTCTTC.

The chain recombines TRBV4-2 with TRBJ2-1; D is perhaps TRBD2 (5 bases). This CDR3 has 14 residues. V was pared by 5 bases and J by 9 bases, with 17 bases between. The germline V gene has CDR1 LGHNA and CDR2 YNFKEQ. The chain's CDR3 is CASSLHGSAGEQFF. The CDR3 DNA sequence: TGTGCCAGCAGCTTGCATGGTAGCGCGGGTGAGCAGTTCTTC.

CDR3 coding DNA: TGTGCCAGCAGCTGGGTGAGCGTGAGAGGAAGGGGTGAAAAACTGTTTTTT. This sequence encodes CASSWVSVRGRGEKLFF. The genes are TRBV5-4 and TRBJ1-4; D might be TRBD1 (5 bases). Germline CDR1 and CDR2: SGHNT and YYREEE (reference sequence). This CDR3 spans 17 amino acids. Deletions cut 3 bases from V and 7 bases from J, with 22 bases between.

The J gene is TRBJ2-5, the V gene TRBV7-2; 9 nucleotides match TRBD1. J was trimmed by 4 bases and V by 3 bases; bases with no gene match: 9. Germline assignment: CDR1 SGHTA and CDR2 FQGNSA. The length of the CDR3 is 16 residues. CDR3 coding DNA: TGTGCCAGCAGCTTCCTACTACCGGGACAGGGAGAGACCCAGTACTTC. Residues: CASSFLLPGQGETQYF.

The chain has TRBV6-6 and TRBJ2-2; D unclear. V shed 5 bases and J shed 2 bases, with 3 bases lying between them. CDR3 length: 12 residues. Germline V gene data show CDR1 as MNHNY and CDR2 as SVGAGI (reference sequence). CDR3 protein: CASSLNTGELFF. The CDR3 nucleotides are TGTGCCAGCAGTCTTAACACCGGGGAGCTGTTTTTT.

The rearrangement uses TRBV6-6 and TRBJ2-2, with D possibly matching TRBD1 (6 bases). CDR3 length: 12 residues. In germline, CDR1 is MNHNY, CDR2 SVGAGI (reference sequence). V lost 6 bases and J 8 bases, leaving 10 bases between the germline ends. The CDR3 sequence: CASSNRVGELFF. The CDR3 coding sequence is TGTGCCAGCAGCAACAGGGTGGGGGAGCTGTTTTTT.

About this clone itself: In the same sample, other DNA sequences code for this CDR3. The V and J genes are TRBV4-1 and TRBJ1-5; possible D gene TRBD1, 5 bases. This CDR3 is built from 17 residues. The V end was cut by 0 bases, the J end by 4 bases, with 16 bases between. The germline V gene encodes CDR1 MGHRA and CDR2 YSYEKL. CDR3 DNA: TGCGCCAGCAGCCAAGATGGCCGGGGCCACCATAATCAGCCCCAGCATTTT. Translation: CASSQDGRGHHNQPQHF.

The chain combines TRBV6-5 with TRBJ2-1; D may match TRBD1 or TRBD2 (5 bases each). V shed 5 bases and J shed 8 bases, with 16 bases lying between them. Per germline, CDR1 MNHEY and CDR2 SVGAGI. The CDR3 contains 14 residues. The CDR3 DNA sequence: TGTGCCAGCAGTACCCACGGGGCCAGGGATGAGCAGTTCTTC. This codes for CASSTHGARDEQFF.

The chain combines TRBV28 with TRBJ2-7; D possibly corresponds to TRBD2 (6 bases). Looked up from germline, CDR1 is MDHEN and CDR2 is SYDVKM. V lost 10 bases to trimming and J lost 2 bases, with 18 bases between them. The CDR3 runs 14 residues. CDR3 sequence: CATHGGVRPYEQYF. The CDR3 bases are TGTGCCACCCACGGGGGAGTAAGGCCCTACGAGCAGTACTTC.

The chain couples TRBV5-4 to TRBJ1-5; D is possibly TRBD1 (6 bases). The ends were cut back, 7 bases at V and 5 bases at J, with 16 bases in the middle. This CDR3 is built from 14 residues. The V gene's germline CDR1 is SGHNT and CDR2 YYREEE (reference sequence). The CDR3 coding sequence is TGTGCCAGCGGGGGCGGGCAGCAAGATCAGCCCCAGCATTTT. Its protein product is CASGGGQQDQPQHF.

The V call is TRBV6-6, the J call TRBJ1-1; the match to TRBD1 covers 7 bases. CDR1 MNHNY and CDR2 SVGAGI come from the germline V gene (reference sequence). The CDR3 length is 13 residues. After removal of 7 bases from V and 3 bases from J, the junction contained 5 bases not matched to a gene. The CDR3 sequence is CASNSQGYTEAFF. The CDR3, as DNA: TGTGCCAGCAACTCACAGGGGTACACTGAAGCTTTCTTT.

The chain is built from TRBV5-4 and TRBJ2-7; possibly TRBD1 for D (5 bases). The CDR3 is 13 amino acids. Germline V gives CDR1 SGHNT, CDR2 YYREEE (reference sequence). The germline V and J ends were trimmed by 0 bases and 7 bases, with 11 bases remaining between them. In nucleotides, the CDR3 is TGTGCCAGCAGCTTGGTGAGAGCAGGGGAGCAGTACTTC. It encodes CASSLVRAGEQYF.

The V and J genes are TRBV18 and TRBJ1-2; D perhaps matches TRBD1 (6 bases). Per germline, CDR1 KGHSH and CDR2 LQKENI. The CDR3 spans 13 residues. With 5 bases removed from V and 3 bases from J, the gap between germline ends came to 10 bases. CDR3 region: CASSLGQYYGYTF. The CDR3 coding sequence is TGTGCCAGCTCATTAGGACAGTACTATGGCTACACCTTC.